Below are 16 T cell receptor beta chains sequenced from a single sample in a study of T-cell reconstitution after alpha-beta-depleted transplantation in children. Preparation of the TCRbeta library used unique molecular identifiers. TCRdb analysed the PCR reads with MiXCR anew, one entry per CDR3 protein. The table shows about 610,000 distinct CDR3 sequences, with roughly a tenth occurring only once. The input for sequencing was PBMCs from the stem cell graft donor, taken from the stem cell graft. These receptor sequences come from a human donor who donated a stem cell graft to a child with acute myeloid leukemia.

This clonotype was counted only a few times. J is TRBJ2-7 and V is TRBV5-1; the D gene is possibly TRBD1 (5 bases). The CDR3 spans 14 residues. The V end was cut by 3 bases, the J end by 0 bases, with 10 bases between. The germline gives CDR1 SGHRS, CDR2 YFSETQ. CDR3: CASSSRQSSYEQYF. CDR3 nucleotides: TGCGCCAGCAGCTCCAGACAGAGCTCCTACGAGCAGTACTTC. Together with reference TRBV5-1 and TRBJ2-7, the CDR3 gives the full variable domain: KAGVTQTPRYLIKTRGQQVTLSCSPISGHRSVSWYQQTPGQGLQFLFEYFSETQRNKGNFPGRFSGRQFSNSRSEMNVSTLELGDSALYLCASSSRQSSYEQYFGPGTRLTVT.

This clonotype appeared once. The chain is built from TRBV28 and TRBJ2-1; 11 nucleotides line up with TRBD2. The CDR3 totals 15 residues. The junction had 14 bases not matched to a gene; V was cut back by 7 bases and J by 12 bases. From germline, CDR1 is MDHEN and CDR2 SYDVKM. CDR3 sequence (DNA): TGTGCCAGCAAACCGACTAGCGGGACTCATTCTCGGCAGTTCTTC. It is translated as CASKPTSGTHSRQFF.

V and J are TRBV4-2 and TRBJ2-5, with 10 bases matching TRBD2. This CDR3 comprises 17 residues. V was pared by 2 bases and J by 3 bases, with 9 bases of the junction left unmatched. The germline gives CDR1 LGHNA, CDR2 YNFKEQ. This CDR3 reads CASSQRAGGPIKETQYF. DNA for the CDR3: TGTGCCAGCAGCCAACGAGCGGGAGGGCCTATAAAAGAGACCCAGTACTTC.

This clonotype was found many times. The chain links TRBV6-2 or TRBV6-3 to TRBJ2-1, with D tentatively TRBD2 (6 bases). This CDR3 comprises 17 residues. CDR1 is MNHEY, CDR2 SVGEGT, per germline. Trimming shortened V by 1 base and J by 0 bases, and 13 bases separated the two germline ends. CDR3 sequence (DNA): TGTGCCAGCAGTTACTATCCTAGCGAGAGCTCCTACAATGAGCAGTTCTTC. Its translation: CASSYYPSESSYNEQFF.

This clonotype showed up many times. The rearrangement joins TRBV20-1 to TRBJ1-2; 8 positions match TRBD1. There are 16 residues in the CDR3. In germline, CDR1 is DFQATT, CDR2 SNEGSKA (reference sequence). The V gene end was trimmed by 0 bases and the J gene end by 0 bases; junction bases not matched to a gene: 6. The CDR3 DNA is TGCAGTGCTAGAGATCGGACAGGGTGGACTAACTATGGCTACACCTTC. Translation gives CSARDRTGWTNYGYTF.

This chain joins TRBV5-1 and TRBJ2-1; 10 nucleotides agree with TRBD2. Losses at the gene ends were 2 bases for V and 0 bases for J; bases not matched to a gene: 5. Germline loops: CDR1 SGHRS, CDR2 YFSETQ. CDR3 length: 17 residues. This CDR3 reads CASSFAGTSDSYNEQFF. The CDR3 DNA is TGCGCCAGCAGCTTCGCCGGGACTAGCGACTCCTACAATGAGCAGTTCTTC.

This chain links TRBV5-1 with TRBJ2-3; no reliable D call. The CDR3 is 16 residues long. The V end lost 0 bases, the J end lost 2 bases, and 13 bases lay between the germline ends. Germline values: CDR1 SGHRS, CDR2 YFSETQ. The CDR3 sequence: CASSLGGAGDTDTQYF. The CDR3, as DNA: TGCGCCAGCAGCTTGGGGGGTGCTGGAGACACAGATACGCAGTATTTT.

This clonotype was seen a handful of times. This chain connects TRBV4-3 to TRBJ2-1; TRBD2 might be the D (5 bases). CDR1 is LGHNA and CDR2 is YSLEER in the germline V gene. The CDR3 loop spans 16 amino acids. Trimming took 1 base from V and 1 from J, leaving 11 bases between them. This CDR3 is CASSQGGGWSYNEQFF. As DNA, the CDR3 is TGCGCCAGCAGCCAAGGTGGAGGCTGGTCCTACAATGAGCAGTTCTTC.

The genes are TRBV20-1 and TRBJ1-2; TRBD1 is a possible D gene (6 bases). V gave up 5 bases and J gave up 6 bases, with 13 bases separating them. The CDR3 has 12 amino acids. CDR1 is DFQATT and CDR2 is SNEGSKA in the germline V gene (reference sequence). CDR3 amino acids: CSALQGPDGYTF. The CDR3 DNA is TGCAGTGCTTTACAGGGACCTGATGGCTACACCTTC.

This clonotype was detected ten times or more. The J gene is TRBJ1-1, the V gene TRBV29-1; tentative D call: TRBD1 (6 bases). The CDR3 covers 12 residues. CDR1 is SQVTM, CDR2 ANQGSEA, per germline. V dropped 7 bases and J dropped 2 bases, with 11 bases sitting between them. For the CDR3, the DNA is TGCAGCGCCAAAGGGGGAAACACTGAAGCTTTCTTT. This encodes CSAKGGNTEAFF.

This clonotype was counted between two and nine times. The J gene is TRBJ2-5, the V gene TRBV7-9, with D unresolved. CDR1 is SEHNR and CDR2 is FQNEAQ in the germline V gene (reference sequence). V was pared by 8 bases and J by 1 base, with 11 bases between. The CDR3 is 13 residues long. As DNA, the CDR3 is TGTGCCAGCGGATCAAGTCTCCAAGAGACCCAGTACTTC. Residues: CASGSSLQETQYF.

This clonotype has a handful of counts. The rearrangement links TRBV4-3 to TRBJ2-3, with no clear D. Germline CDR1 and CDR2: LGHNA and YSLEER. Trimming took 1 base from V and 6 from J, leaving 8 bases between them. The CDR3 runs 13 residues. The CDR3 loop is CASSQAVGDTQYF. The CDR3 bases are TGCGCCAGCAGCCAAGCTGTTGGGGATACGCAGTATTTT.

This clonotype was seen ten or more times. This chain joins TRBV6-6 and TRBJ2-2; D is uncertain. Trimming pared 1 base from V and 7 bases from J, leaving 7 bases between. Germline V lookup: CDR1 MNHNY, CDR2 SVGAGI (reference sequence). The CDR3 covers 13 residues. In DNA, the CDR3 is TGTGCCAGCAGTTACTGGTCGGACGGGGAGCTGTTTTTT. Its protein product is CASSYWSDGELFF.

This clonotype is a singleton in its sample. The V gene is TRBV5-5, the J gene TRBJ2-2; D is possibly TRBD2 (5 bases). V was pared by 1 base and J by 5 bases, with 18 bases between. The CDR3 runs 17 residues. The germline V gene has CDR1 SGHKS and CDR2 YYEKEE (reference sequence). The CDR3 nucleotides read TGTGCCAGCAGCTTGTTTGAAGTCGTGGGAGCGACCGGGGAGCTGTTTTTT. Its protein is CASSLFEVVGATGELFF.

This clonotype came up a few times. The chain is built from TRBV14 and TRBJ1-6, with D maybe TRBD1 (5 bases). The CDR3 spans 16 residues. V lost 0 bases to trimming and J lost 8 bases, with 14 bases between them. CDR1 and CDR2 from the germline V gene are SGHDN and FVKESK. The CDR3 coding sequence is TGTGCCAGCAGCCAAGATAGCCGGGGCGCTTATTCACCCCTCCACTTT. Translation gives CASSQDSRGAYSPLHF.

The chain recombines TRBV4-3 with TRBJ2-1; D gene uncertain. Trimming left V 0 bases short and J 4 bases short, with 16 bases between. Germline V gene sequence: CDR1 LGHNA, CDR2 YSLEER. The CDR3 is made up of 17 amino acids. This CDR3 reads CASSQEWADAGYNEQFF. CDR3 DNA: TGCGCCAGCAGCCAAGAATGGGCGGATGCCGGATACAATGAGCAGTTCTTC.